The T cell receptor beta chain under discussion was sequenced for a study of molecular identifiers for immune sequencing clone quantification. One entry per CDR3 protein results from TCRdb running MiXCR on the PCR reads. Here the sample spans about 40,000 distinct CDR3 sequences, about a fifth being singletons. This CDR3 has 14 residues. V was cut by 7 bases and J by 3 bases, with 15 bases left in between. Germline CDR1 LNHDA, CDR2 SQIVND (reference sequence). This clonotype appeared a few times. This clonotype was sampled from a human donor in good health. Some libraries in this study had Jurkat cell RNA spiked in. The chain carries TRBV19 and TRBJ1-1; perhaps TRBD1 as D (5 bases). Material for sequencing was naive CD8+ T cells from blood, with Jurkat cell RNA spiked in. Subset meaning: FACS-sorted CD8+CD4-CCR7+CD45RA+ naive T cells. The CDR3 region is CASMGQGRDTEAFF. In nucleotides, the CDR3 is TGTGCCAGTATGGGGCAGGGTCGTGACACTGAAGCTTTCTTT.